This is a list of T cell receptor beta chains from one sample in a study of control samples from healthy donors and cancer patients. Profiled with immunoSEQ multiplex PCR; TCRdb holds only in-frame clones, not every one. Of around 140,000 clones detected, less than 95% appear once; the ten largest clones hold 6% to 9%. The sequenced material came from blood. All receptors derive from a man between 18 and 29 years old in good health. Each CDR3 is given with its conserved first and last residue. A D gene is named only where the DNA matches it firmly. Only some rows state a clone size, as once, few, many or a class for expanded clones.

cdr3_nt: TGTGCCAGCAGCTTCGATTGGACAGGGGCAGGCGAGCAGTACTTC
cdr3_aa: CASSFDWTGAGEQYF
clone_size: once
v_call: TRBV5-4
d_call: TRBD1
j_call: TRBJ2-7

cdr3_nt: TGTGCCAGCAGCCGACAGGGAGGGAGCAATCAGCCCCAGCATTTT
cdr3_aa: CASSRQGGSNQPQHF
clone_size: NA
v_call: TRBV4-2
d_call: TRBD1
j_call: TRBJ1-5

cdr3_nt: TGTGCCTGGAGTGTATTGCAGGGTATGAAAGGTTCGGGTGGCTACACCTTC
cdr3_aa: CAWSVLQGMKGSGGYTF
clone_size: NA
v_call: TRBV30
d_call: NA
j_call: TRBJ1-2

cdr3_nt: TGCGCCAGCAGCCCCCTAGGAGCGGGGGGGCGGACCGGGGAGCTGTTTTTT
cdr3_aa: CASSPLGAGGRTGELFF
clone_size: NA
v_call: TRBV4-1
d_call: TRBD2
j_call: TRBJ2-2

cdr3_nt: TGTGCCAGCAGAGACAGGTCGGGGAATAGCAATCAGCCCCAGCATTTT
cdr3_aa: CASRDRSGNSNQPQHF
clone_size: few
v_call: TRBV2
d_call: NA
j_call: TRBJ1-5

cdr3_nt: TGTGCCAGCAGCTATGGTCGGGGTGGGTCAGATACGCAGTATTTT
cdr3_aa: CASSYGRGGSDTQYF
clone_size: NA
v_call: TRBV5-4
d_call: NA
j_call: TRBJ2-3

cdr3_nt: TGTGCCAGCAGCTCAATCAGGGGGCATCATGGCTACACCTTC
cdr3_aa: CASSSIRGHHGYTF
clone_size: NA
v_call: TRBV7-9
d_call: TRBD1
j_call: TRBJ1-2

cdr3_nt: TGTGCCAGCAGTGAAGTGGGCCGAGGCTCTGGGGCCAACGTCCTGACTTTC
cdr3_aa: CASSEVGRGSGANVLTF
clone_size: NA
v_call: TRBV6-1
d_call: NA
j_call: TRBJ2-6

cdr3_nt: TGTGCCAGCAGCTTCGGCAAGAACACTGAAGCTTTCTTT
cdr3_aa: CASSFGKNTEAFF
clone_size: NA
v_call: TRBV7-2
d_call: NA
j_call: TRBJ1-1

cdr3_nt: TGTGCCAGCAGCCTAGGGACCAATGAGCAGTTCTTC
cdr3_aa: CASSLGTNEQFF
clone_size: NA
v_call: TRBV7-9
d_call: NA
j_call: TRBJ2-1

cdr3_nt: TGTGCCAGCAGCCAAAGGACTAGCGGGGGCACAGATACGCAGTATTTT
cdr3_aa: CASSQRTSGGTDTQYF
clone_size: NA
v_call: TRBV3-1/TRBV3-2
d_call: TRBD2
j_call: TRBJ2-3

cdr3_nt: TGTGCCAGTCGCCCCCCCGGACAGGACTATGGCTACACCTTC
cdr3_aa: CASRPPGQDYGYTF
clone_size: once
v_call: TRBV19
d_call: TRBD1
j_call: TRBJ1-2

cdr3_nt: TGTGCCAGCAGTTACCATGCCGACGGTACTTCCTCCTACGAGCAGTACTTC
cdr3_aa: CASSYHADGTSSYEQYF
clone_size: NA
v_call: TRBV2
d_call: NA
j_call: TRBJ2-7

cdr3_nt: TGCAGCGTTAGTAGAGACCTTGTGAACACTGAAGCTTTCTTT
cdr3_aa: CSVSRDLVNTEAFF
clone_size: once
v_call: TRBV29-1
d_call: NA
j_call: TRBJ1-1

cdr3_nt: TGTGCCAGCACTCCGGGGGGCGGAGACAATCAGCCCCAGCATTTT
cdr3_aa: CASTPGGGDNQPQHF
clone_size: NA
v_call: TRBV9
d_call: NA
j_call: TRBJ1-5

cdr3_nt: TGTGCCAGTAGTGCCCCTAAGACAGGAGGGCCGGACAATGAGCAGTTCTTC
cdr3_aa: CASSAPKTGGPDNEQFF
clone_size: NA
v_call: TRBV19
d_call: NA
j_call: TRBJ2-1

cdr3_nt: TGTGCCAGCAGCCAAGCTCTATCCCCCTACGAGCAGTACTTC
cdr3_aa: CASSQALSPYEQYF
clone_size: few
v_call: TRBV3-1/TRBV3-2
d_call: NA
j_call: TRBJ2-7

cdr3_nt: TGCGCCAGCAGTGAGGGGCAGGGCTCCTACAATGAGCAGTTCTTC
cdr3_aa: CASSEGQGSYNEQFF
clone_size: once
v_call: TRBV10-2
d_call: NA
j_call: TRBJ2-1

cdr3_nt: TGCAGTGCTGGGTCCACTGAAGCTTTCTTT
cdr3_aa: CSAGSTEAFF
clone_size: NA
v_call: TRBV20-1
d_call: NA
j_call: TRBJ1-1

cdr3_nt: TGCGCCAGCAGCCAAGAGGCTAGAGACTACGAGCAGTACTTC
cdr3_aa: CASSQEARDYEQYF
clone_size: NA
v_call: TRBV4-1
d_call: NA
j_call: TRBJ2-7

cdr3_nt: TGTGCCTGGAGTGGGGGTAGCAATCAGCCCCAGCATTTT
cdr3_aa: CAWSGGSNQPQHF
clone_size: few
v_call: TRBV30
d_call: NA
j_call: TRBJ1-5

cdr3_nt: TGTGCCAGCAGCCAAGATTTAGGGTTTTCCTCCTACGAGCAGTACTTC
cdr3_aa: CASSQDLGFSSYEQYF
clone_size: NA
v_call: TRBV3-1/TRBV3-2
d_call: NA
j_call: TRBJ2-7

cdr3_nt: TGCGCCAGCAGCCGATCGGGGAGGGTCGGCGAGCAGTACTTC
cdr3_aa: CASSRSGRVGEQYF
clone_size: NA
v_call: TRBV4-1
d_call: TRBD2
j_call: TRBJ2-7

cdr3_nt: TGTGCCAGCAGTAGGGAGGATGAGCAGTTCTTC
cdr3_aa: CASSREDEQFF
clone_size: once
v_call: TRBV7-9
d_call: NA
j_call: TRBJ2-1

cdr3_nt: TGTGCCAGCAGTTTAAACAGGGGGTCCGGCGAGCAGTACTTC
cdr3_aa: CASSLNRGSGEQYF
clone_size: NA
v_call: TRBV27
d_call: TRBD1
j_call: TRBJ2-7

cdr3_nt: TGTGCCAGCAGTTTTCTGACAGGAGGCTATGGCTACACCTTC
cdr3_aa: CASSFLTGGYGYTF
clone_size: once
v_call: TRBV28
d_call: NA
j_call: TRBJ1-2

cdr3_nt: TGTGCCAGCAGTTACTCCGGGCCAACTAATTCACCCCTCCACTTT
cdr3_aa: CASSYSGPTNSPLHF
clone_size: NA
v_call: TRBV6-5
d_call: NA
j_call: TRBJ1-6

cdr3_nt: TGTGCCAGCAGCGTAGGCGGGACGGTCTCCTACGAGCAGTACTTC
cdr3_aa: CASSVGGTVSYEQYF
clone_size: NA
v_call: TRBV9
d_call: NA
j_call: TRBJ2-7

cdr3_nt: TGTGCCAGCAGTTACAAGGGACAGAATAATTCACCCCTCCACTTT
cdr3_aa: CASSYKGQNNSPLHF
clone_size: NA
v_call: TRBV6-5
d_call: TRBD1
j_call: TRBJ1-6

cdr3_nt: TGTGCCAGCAGCCAGGACAGCCCTAGCGGCTACACCTTC
cdr3_aa: CASSQDSPSGYTF
clone_size: NA
v_call: TRBV5-6
d_call: NA
j_call: TRBJ1-2

cdr3_nt: TGCGCCAGCAGCCAAGATACAGGGGCGCAGGGTTCACCCCTCCACTTT
cdr3_aa: CASSQDTGAQGSPLHF
clone_size: once
v_call: TRBV4-1
d_call: TRBD1
j_call: TRBJ1-6

cdr3_nt: TGTGCCAGCAGCTTAAGGCGGGGGTCAACCTACGAGCAGTACTTC
cdr3_aa: CASSLRRGSTYEQYF
clone_size: NA
v_call: TRBV7-3
d_call: TRBD2
j_call: TRBJ2-7

cdr3_nt: TGTGCCAGCTCACCACCCCTGGGACAGGGGAATTCCTACGAGCAGTACTTC
cdr3_aa: CASSPPLGQGNSYEQYF
clone_size: NA
v_call: TRBV18
d_call: TRBD1
j_call: TRBJ2-7

cdr3_nt: TGTGCCAGCAGTGCCCCGTTCGAGCAGTACTTC
cdr3_aa: CASSAPFEQYF
clone_size: NA
v_call: TRBV2
d_call: NA
j_call: TRBJ2-7

cdr3_nt: TGTGCCAGCAGTGAATGGGCAGACGGTATACCCCTCCACTTT
cdr3_aa: CASSEWADGIPLHF
clone_size: NA
v_call: TRBV2
d_call: NA
j_call: TRBJ1-6

cdr3_nt: TGTGCCAGCAGTTACGCGAGGACAGGGTACTCTGAAGCTTTCTTT
cdr3_aa: CASSYARTGYSEAFF
clone_size: NA
v_call: TRBV6-2/TRBV6-3
d_call: TRBD1
j_call: TRBJ1-1

cdr3_nt: TGTGCCAGTAGTATCGTTTACACAGGGAATAGCAATCAGCCCCAGCATTTT
cdr3_aa: CASSIVYTGNSNQPQHF
clone_size: NA
v_call: TRBV19
d_call: NA
j_call: TRBJ1-5

cdr3_nt: TGTGCCAGCAGCTTAGGGGGGCCAGACATTCTCTATGGCTACACCTTC
cdr3_aa: CASSLGGPDILYGYTF
clone_size: NA
v_call: TRBV7-2
d_call: NA
j_call: TRBJ1-2

cdr3_nt: TGTGCCACCCACCCTACAGGGCCCACAGATACGCAGTATTTT
cdr3_aa: CATHPTGPTDTQYF
clone_size: NA
v_call: TRBV6-5
d_call: NA
j_call: TRBJ2-3

cdr3_nt: TGTGCCAGCTCACCTGAGAACACTGAAGCTTTCTTT
cdr3_aa: CASSPENTEAFF
clone_size: NA
v_call: TRBV18
d_call: NA
j_call: TRBJ1-1